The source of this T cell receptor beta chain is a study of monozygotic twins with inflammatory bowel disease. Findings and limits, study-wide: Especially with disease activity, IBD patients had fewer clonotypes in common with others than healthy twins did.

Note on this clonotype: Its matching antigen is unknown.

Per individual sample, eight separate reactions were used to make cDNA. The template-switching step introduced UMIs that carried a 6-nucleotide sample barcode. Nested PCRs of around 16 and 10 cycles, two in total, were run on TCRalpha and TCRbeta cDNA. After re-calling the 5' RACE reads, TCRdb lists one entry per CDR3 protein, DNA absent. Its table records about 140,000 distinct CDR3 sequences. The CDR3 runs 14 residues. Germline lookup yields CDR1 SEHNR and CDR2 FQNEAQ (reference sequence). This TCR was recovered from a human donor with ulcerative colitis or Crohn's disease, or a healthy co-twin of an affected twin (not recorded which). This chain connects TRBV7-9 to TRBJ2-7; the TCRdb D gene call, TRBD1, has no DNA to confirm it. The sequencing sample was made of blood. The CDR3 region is CASSLDPGSYEQYF.